This entry concerns a single T cell receptor beta chain. As handled by the study authors: By means of reference gene primer amplification, nucleated cell counts were estimated. The protocol was immunoSEQ multiplex PCR, while the TCRdb copy is restricted to in-frame clones and leaves out a portion. V and J calls and clone size are given by that table; D and trimming were obtained from the DNA. The sample lists some 220,000 clones, about four fifths seen once, with 3% in the top ten. V lost 5 bases and J lost 8; bases outside the gene matches: 12. Germline-derived CDR1 and CDR2 are SGHVS and FQNEAQ. The CDR3 has 15 residues. The data stem from a study of blood T cell repertoires in COVID-19. At the level of the study: T cells, B-cell-depleted T cells, or PBMCs provided the cDNA or gDNA that served as material.

The sequence was collected from a woman between 25 and 40 years old who had recovered from COVID-19. The chain joins TRBV7-8 to TRBJ2-7; 10 bases are a match to TRBD2. Sequencing was done on a sample of peripheral blood. The CDR3 reads CASSNPSGSVSKQYF. In DNA, the CDR3 is TGTGCCAGCAGCAATCCTAGCGGGAGCGTGTCAAAGCAGTACTTC.